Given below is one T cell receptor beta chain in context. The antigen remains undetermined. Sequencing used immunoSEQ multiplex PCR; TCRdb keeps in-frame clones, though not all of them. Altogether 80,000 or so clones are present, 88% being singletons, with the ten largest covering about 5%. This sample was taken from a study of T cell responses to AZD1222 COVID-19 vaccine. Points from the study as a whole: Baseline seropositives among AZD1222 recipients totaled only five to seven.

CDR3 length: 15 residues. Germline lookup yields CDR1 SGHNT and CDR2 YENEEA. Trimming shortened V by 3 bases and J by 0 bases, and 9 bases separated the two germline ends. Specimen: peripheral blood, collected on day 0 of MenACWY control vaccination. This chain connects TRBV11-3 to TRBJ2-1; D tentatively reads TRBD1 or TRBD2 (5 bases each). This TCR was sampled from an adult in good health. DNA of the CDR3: TGTGCCAGCAGCTTGAGGGGTGGCTCCTACAATGAGCAGTTCTTC. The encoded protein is CASSLRGGSYNEQFF.